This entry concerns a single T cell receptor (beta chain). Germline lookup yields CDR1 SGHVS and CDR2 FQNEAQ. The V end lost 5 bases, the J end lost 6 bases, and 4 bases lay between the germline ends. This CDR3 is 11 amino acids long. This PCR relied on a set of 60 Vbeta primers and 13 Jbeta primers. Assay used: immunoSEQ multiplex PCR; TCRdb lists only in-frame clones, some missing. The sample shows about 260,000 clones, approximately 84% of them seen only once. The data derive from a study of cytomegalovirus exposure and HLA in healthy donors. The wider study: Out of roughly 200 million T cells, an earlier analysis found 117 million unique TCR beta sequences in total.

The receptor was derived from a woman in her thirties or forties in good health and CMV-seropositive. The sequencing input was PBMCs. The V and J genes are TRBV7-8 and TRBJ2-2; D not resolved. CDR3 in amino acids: CASSLPGELFF. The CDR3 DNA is TGTGCCAGCAGCCTACCCGGGGAGCTGTTTTTT.